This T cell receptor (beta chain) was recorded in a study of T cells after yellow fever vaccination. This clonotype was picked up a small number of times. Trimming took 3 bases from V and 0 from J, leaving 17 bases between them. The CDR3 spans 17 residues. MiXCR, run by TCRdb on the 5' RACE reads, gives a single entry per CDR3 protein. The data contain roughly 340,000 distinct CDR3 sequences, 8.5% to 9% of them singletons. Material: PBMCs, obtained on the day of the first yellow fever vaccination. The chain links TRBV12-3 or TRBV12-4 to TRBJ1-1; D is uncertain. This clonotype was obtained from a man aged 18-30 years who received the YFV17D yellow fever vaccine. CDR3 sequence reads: CASSFFYRRQLNTEAFF. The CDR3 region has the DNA TGTGCCAGCAGTTTCTTTTATCGCCGCCAGCTGAACACTGAAGCTTTCTTT.